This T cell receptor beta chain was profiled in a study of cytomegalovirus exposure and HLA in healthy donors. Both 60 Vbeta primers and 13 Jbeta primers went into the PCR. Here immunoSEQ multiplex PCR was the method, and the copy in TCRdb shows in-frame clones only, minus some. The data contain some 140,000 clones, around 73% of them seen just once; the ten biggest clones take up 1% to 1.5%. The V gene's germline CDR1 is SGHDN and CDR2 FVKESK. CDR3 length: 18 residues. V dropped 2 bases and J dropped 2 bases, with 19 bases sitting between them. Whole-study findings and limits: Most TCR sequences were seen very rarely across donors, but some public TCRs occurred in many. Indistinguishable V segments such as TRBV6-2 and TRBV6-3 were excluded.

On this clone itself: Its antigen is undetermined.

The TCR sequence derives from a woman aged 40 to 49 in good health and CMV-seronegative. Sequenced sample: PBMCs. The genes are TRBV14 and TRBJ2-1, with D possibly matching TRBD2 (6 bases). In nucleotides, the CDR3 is TGTGCCAGCAGCCAAACTAGCTTAAGGGATGTAACCTACAATGAGCAGTTCTTC. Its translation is CASSQTSLRDVTYNEQFF.